This T cell receptor (beta chain) comes out of a study of tumor and adjacent non-tumor tissue in lung cancer. Across the whole study: Histology: about twelve adenocarcinoma, a couple of squamous cell carcinoma, 1 small cell lung cancer. Stage I to III disease affected about ten men and several women aged roughly 31 to 85.

This sample's RNA came from whole unsorted tissue. With regard to this clonotype: The antigen is unknown. One junction end disagrees with the germline gene, perhaps due to a read error.

Study-level results: Compared with tumor, normal lung showed significantly lower TCR diversity.

Germline V gene lookup returns CDR1 DFQATT and CDR2 SNEGSKA (reference sequence). The CDR3 is 13 amino acids. A modified ARM-PCR protocol with three rounds of nested PCR amplified TCRbeta. In TCRdb, the multiplex PCR reads were re-called with MiXCR into one record per CDR3 protein. Of around 200,000 distinct CDR3 sequences listed, 70% to 75% are singletons. The sample consisted of lung tumor tissue. The TCR originated in a man between 60 and 75 years old with non-small cell lung cancer. The chain combines TRBV20-1 with TRBJ2-7, with D hard to call. The CDR3, as DNA: TGCAGTGCTAGGGATCAGGACGTCTACAAGCAGTACTTC. Translation gives CSARDQDVYKQYF.